The T cell receptor beta chain under discussion was sequenced for a study of T cells in Graves' hyperthyroidism and ophthalmopathy. Study-level findings and limits: A model of 13 V-J features distinguished ophthalmopathy from stable hyperthyroidism.

A remark on this clonotype: Antigen: not known.

Graves' hyperthyroidism is called stable when ophthalmopathy does not progress within 18 months. RNA transcripts yielded amplified TCR beta CDR3 regions. HTBI primers were the set used in a first-round RT-PCR of the TCR CDR3. TCRdb passed the multiplex PCR reads through MiXCR, listing each CDR3 protein once. The top ten hold approximately 8.4% of the sample, which has almost 600,000 distinct CDR3 sequences, 46% seen once. This TCR came from a woman aged 18-30 years with Graves' hyperthyroidism. What was sequenced was peripheral blood or thyroid tissue (not recorded which).

CDR3 amino acids: CATSRPQGALGYGYTF. In DNA, the CDR3 is TGTGCCACCAGCAGACCTCAGGGGGCGCTGGGCTATGGCTACACCTTC. The chain combines TRBV15 with TRBJ1-2; TRBD1 matches at 8 bases. The CDR3 extends over 16 amino acids. V lost 2 bases and J lost 4; bases outside the gene matches: 9. The germline V gene encodes CDR1 LNHNV and CDR2 YYDKDF (reference sequence).